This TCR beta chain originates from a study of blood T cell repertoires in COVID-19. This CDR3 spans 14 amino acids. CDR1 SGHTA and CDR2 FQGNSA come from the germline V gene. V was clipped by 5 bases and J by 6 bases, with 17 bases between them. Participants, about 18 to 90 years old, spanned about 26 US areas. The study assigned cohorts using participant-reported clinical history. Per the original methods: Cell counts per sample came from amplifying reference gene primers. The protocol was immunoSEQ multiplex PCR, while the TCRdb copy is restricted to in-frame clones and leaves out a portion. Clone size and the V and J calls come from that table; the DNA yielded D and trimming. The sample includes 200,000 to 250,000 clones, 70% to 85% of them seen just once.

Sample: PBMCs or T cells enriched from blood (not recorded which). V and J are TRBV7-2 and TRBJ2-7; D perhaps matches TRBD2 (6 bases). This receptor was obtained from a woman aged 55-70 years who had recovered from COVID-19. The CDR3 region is CASSPRLVASEQYF. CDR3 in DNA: TGTGCCAGCAGCCCCCGACTAGTTGCAAGCGAGCAGTACTTC. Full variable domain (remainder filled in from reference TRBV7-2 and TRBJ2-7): GAGVSQSPSNKVTEKGKDVELRCDPISGHTALYWYRQSLGQGLEFLIYFQGNSAPDKSGLPSDRFSAERTGGSVSTLTIQRTQQEDSAVYLCASSPRLVASEQYFGPGTRLTVT.